The present T cell receptor beta chain was sequenced within a study of human T cells and chemical hapten exposure. Study in general: Diphenylcyclopropenone was applied weekly to patients' scalps across the roughly 25-week study. The variation in per-sample TCR yields arose mainly from small differences in pooled library volumes.

Per the original data handling: Sequenced samples showed a median of approximately 96,000 TCRs each, with counts running from roughly 23,000 to 700,000. In TCRdb, the RACE reads were re-called with MiXCR into one record per CDR3 protein. The V and J calls follow TCRdb's processing rather than the paper's. This sample has approximately 80,000 distinct CDR3 sequences, with approximately 13% found just once. This CDR3 is built from 14 residues. CDR1 and CDR2 from the germline V gene are LGHDT and YNNKEL (reference sequence). Losses at the gene ends were 1 base for V and 4 bases for J; bases not matched to a gene: 3. Time point: patch test 3, about 24 weeks after DPC sensitization. Treatment in this sample: therapeutic diphenylcyclopropenone sensitization with weekly scalp DPC. Phlebotomy was performed prior to application of every patch test.

J is TRBJ2-7 and V is TRBV3-1, with 8 bases identical to TRBD2. The input for sequencing was whole blood, taken in connection with sensitization to the hapten diphenylcyclopropenone (DPC). The origin of this receptor is a woman aged 45-59 years with alopecia areata. Some clones in this sample may be carry-over from other donors' samples. The CDR3 protein is CASSQAGGLYEQYF. The CDR3 DNA follows: TGTGCCAGCAGCCAAGCGGGAGGGTTGTACGAGCAGTACTTC.